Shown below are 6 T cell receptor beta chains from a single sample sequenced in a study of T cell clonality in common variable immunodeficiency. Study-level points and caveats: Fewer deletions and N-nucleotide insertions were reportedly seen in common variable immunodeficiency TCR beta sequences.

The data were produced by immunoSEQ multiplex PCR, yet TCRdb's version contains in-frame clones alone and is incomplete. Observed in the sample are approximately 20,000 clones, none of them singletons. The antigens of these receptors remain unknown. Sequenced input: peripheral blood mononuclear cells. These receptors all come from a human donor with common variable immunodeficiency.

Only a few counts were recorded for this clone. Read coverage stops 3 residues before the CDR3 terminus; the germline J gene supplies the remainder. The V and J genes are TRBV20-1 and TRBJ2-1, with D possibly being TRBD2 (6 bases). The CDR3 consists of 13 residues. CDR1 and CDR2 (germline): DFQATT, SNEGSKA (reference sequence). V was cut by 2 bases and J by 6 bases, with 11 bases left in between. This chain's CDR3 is CSARRLEINEQFF. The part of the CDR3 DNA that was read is TGCAGTGCTAGACGACTAGAAATCAATGAG.

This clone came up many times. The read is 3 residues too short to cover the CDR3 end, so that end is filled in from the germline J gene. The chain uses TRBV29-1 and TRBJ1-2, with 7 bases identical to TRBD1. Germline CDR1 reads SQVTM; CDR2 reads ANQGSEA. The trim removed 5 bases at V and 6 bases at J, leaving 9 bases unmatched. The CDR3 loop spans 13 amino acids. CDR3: CSVTTGWRDGYTF. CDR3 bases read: TGCAGCGTTACGACAGGGTGGAGGGATGGC.

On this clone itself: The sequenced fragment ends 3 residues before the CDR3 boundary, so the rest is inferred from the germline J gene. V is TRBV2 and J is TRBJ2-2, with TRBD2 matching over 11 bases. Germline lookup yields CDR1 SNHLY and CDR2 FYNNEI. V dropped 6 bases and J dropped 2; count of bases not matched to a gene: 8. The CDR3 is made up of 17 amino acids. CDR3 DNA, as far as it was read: TGTGCCAGCAGGCTGACTAGCGGGACAATCAACACCGGGGAG. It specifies CASRLTSGTINTGE. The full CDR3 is CASRLTSGTINTGELFF. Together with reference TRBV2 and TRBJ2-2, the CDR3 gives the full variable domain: EPEVTQTPSHQVTQMGQEVILRCVPISNHLYFYWYRQILGQKVEFLVSFYNNEISEKSEIFDDQFSVERPDGSNFTLKIRSTKLEDSAMYFCASRLTSGTINTGELFFGEGSRLTVL.

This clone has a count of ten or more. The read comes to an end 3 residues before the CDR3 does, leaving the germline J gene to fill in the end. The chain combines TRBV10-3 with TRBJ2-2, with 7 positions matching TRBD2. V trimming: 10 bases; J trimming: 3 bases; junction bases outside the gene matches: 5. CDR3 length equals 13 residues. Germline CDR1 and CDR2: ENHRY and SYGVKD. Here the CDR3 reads CATGTKDTGELFF. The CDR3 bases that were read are TGTGCCACCGGGACTAAAGACACCGGGGAG.

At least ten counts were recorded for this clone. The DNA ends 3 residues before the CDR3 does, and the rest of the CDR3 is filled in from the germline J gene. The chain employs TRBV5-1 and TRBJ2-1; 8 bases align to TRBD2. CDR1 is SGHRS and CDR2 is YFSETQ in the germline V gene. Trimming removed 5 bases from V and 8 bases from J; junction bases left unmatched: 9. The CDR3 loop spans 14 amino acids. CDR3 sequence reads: CASRGAGVIDEQFF. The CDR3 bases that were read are TGCGCCAGCAGAGGAGCGGGAGTAATCGATGAG.

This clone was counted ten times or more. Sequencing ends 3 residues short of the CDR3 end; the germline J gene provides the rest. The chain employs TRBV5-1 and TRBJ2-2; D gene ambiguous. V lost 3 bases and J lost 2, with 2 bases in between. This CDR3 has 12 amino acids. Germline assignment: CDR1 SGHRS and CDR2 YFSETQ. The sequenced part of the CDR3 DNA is TGCGCCAGCAGCTCAAACACCGGGGAG. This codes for CASSSNTGE. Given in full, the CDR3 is CASSSNTGELFF. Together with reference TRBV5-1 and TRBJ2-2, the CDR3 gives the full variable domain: KAGVTQTPRYLIKTRGQQVTLSCSPISGHRSVSWYQQTPGQGLQFLFEYFSETQRNKGNFPGRFSGRQFSNSRSEMNVSTLELGDSALYLCASSSNTGELFFGEGSRLTVL.